This record concerns one T cell receptor beta chain sequence. This sample also contains other DNA sequences that code for the same CDR3. This sample was included in a study of blood T cell repertoires in COVID-19. The protocol was immunoSEQ multiplex PCR, while the TCRdb copy is restricted to in-frame clones and leaves out a portion. The repertoire consists of 220,000 or so clones, with about 79% occurring once and the leading ten covering approximately 1.3%. Per the germline V gene, CDR1 is SGHRS and CDR2 is YFSETQ. The CDR3 loop spans 15 amino acids. The germline V and J ends were trimmed by 0 bases and 1 base, with 8 bases remaining between them.

This chain joins TRBV5-1 and TRBJ2-1; TRBD1 might be the D (6 bases). Sequences were obtained from PBMCs or T cells enriched from blood (not recorded which). The receptor was isolated from a woman in her thirties or forties with acute COVID-19. The CDR3 sequence: CASSLEGVSYNEQFF. The DNA of the CDR3 is TGCGCCAGCAGCTTGGAGGGGGTGTCCTACAATGAGCAGTTCTTC. The full variable domain, its missing parts supplied by reference TRBV5-1 and TRBJ2-1, is KAGVTQTPRYLIKTRGQQVTLSCSPISGHRSVSWYQQTPGQGLQFLFEYFSETQRNKGNFPGRFSGRQFSNSRSEMNVSTLELGDSALYLCASSLEGVSYNEQFFGPGTRLTVL.